The 18 T cell receptor beta chains listed next were all sequenced from one sample in a study of cytomegalovirus exposure and HLA in healthy donors. Primers for the PCR totalled 60 Vbeta and 13 Jbeta. The protocol was immunoSEQ multiplex PCR, while the TCRdb copy is restricted to in-frame clones and leaves out a portion. The sample has about 110,000 clones, just under 75% seen once. Sequenced input: PBMCs. The receptors were gathered from a man in his fifties in good health and CMV-seropositive.

CDR3 in DNA: TGTGCCAGTGGGAGGGCGGCGGGAAGGGAGACCCAGTACTTC. Protein sequence: CASGRAAGRETQYF. This rearrangement joins TRBV6-6 to TRBJ2-5, with 7 bases matching TRBD2. Germline trimming cut 9 bases from V and 5 bases from J; bases unmatched to any gene: 12. The CDR3 spans 14 residues. From germline, CDR1 is MNHNY and CDR2 SVGAGI (reference sequence).

In this sample, this clone turned up a few times. J is TRBJ1-2 and V is TRBV28, with TRBD1 matching over 10 bases. Germline lookup yields CDR1 MDHEN and CDR2 SYDVKM. The CDR3 sequence is 16 residues long. The J segment lost 6 bases and the V segment lost 3 bases, leaving 10 bases of the junction unmatched. The CDR3 reads CASSLGGTGDLDGYTF. The CDR3 DNA is TGTGCCAGCAGTTTGGGGGGGACAGGGGACCTGGATGGCTACACCTTC.

The chain carries TRBV10-3 and TRBJ2-1, with unresolved D. The CDR3 length is 13 residues. Deletions cut 0 bases from V and 9 bases from J, with 9 bases between. The germline V gene encodes CDR1 ENHRY and CDR2 SYGVKD. CDR3 protein: CAISESRFSEQFF. CDR3 DNA: TGTGCCATCAGTGAGTCGAGGTTTTCTGAGCAGTTCTTC.

This chain links TRBV7-9 with TRBJ1-1; D is perhaps TRBD1 (5 bases). This CDR3 contains 13 residues. V was pared by 5 bases and J by 0 bases, with 7 bases between. Germline lookup yields CDR1 SEHNR and CDR2 FQNEAQ (reference sequence). The CDR3, as DNA: TGTGCCAGCAGCACACAGGTGAACACTGAAGCTTTCTTT. Translation gives CASSTQVNTEAFF. Drawing the rest from reference TRBV7-9 and TRBJ1-1, the complete variable domain is DTGVSQNPRHKITKRGQNVTFRCDPISEHNRLYWYRQTLGQGPEFLTYFQNEAQLEKSRLLSDRFSAERPKGSFSTLEIQRTEQGDSAMYLCASSTQVNTEAFFGQGTRLTVV.

This sequence joins TRBV7-9 and TRBJ2-3, with D possibly matching TRBD2 (7 bases). The CDR3 spans 14 residues. Trimming shortened V by 5 bases and J by 1 base, and 10 bases separated the two germline ends. Germline CDR1 SEHNR, CDR2 FQNEAQ (reference sequence). The CDR3 loop is CASSPGGRTDTQYF. The CDR3 coding sequence is TGTGCCAGCAGCCCCGGGGGGCGCACAGATACGCAGTATTTT.

The chain employs TRBV5-4 and TRBJ2-2; D remains ambiguous. The CDR3 runs 12 residues. Germline V gene lookup returns CDR1 SGHNT and CDR2 YYREEE (reference sequence). Trimming cost V 1 base and J 8 bases, with 6 bases left between them. CDR3 residues: CASSLPPGELFF. CDR3 in DNA: TGTGCCAGCAGCTTGCCCCCGGGGGAGCTGTTTTTT.

This clone was detected only a few times. The chain couples TRBV2 to TRBJ2-2, with D perhaps TRBD2 (5 bases). The CDR3 is made up of 15 amino acids. Trimming pared 3 bases from V and 3 bases from J, leaving 11 bases between. Germline V lookup: CDR1 SNHLY, CDR2 FYNNEI. The CDR3 loop is CASSEREPDTGELFF. The CDR3 nucleotides are TGTGCCAGCAGTGAGAGGGAGCCGGACACCGGGGAGCTGTTTTTT.

A few counts support this clone. The rearrangement uses TRBV5-6 and TRBJ1-2; the match to TRBD1 covers 11 bases. This CDR3 spans 14 amino acids. V was clipped by 4 bases and J by 4 bases; unmatched bases: 3. Germline-derived CDR1 and CDR2 are SGHDT and YYEEEE. For the CDR3, the DNA is TGTGCCAGCAGCCGTGGGACAGGGGGCTATGGCTACACCTTC. This encodes CASSRGTGGYGYTF.

This clone was seen only a few times. The chain carries TRBV27 and TRBJ2-2; TRBD2 matches 7 bases. J gave up 1 base and V 3 bases, and 8 bases lay outside the gene matches. This CDR3 comprises 17 residues. The germline CDR1 and CDR2 sequences are MNHEY and SMNVEV (reference sequence). The CDR3 loop reads CASSFRGGFGNTGELFF. CDR3 bases: TGTGCCAGCAGTTTTCGCGGGGGATTTGGGAACACCGGGGAGCTGTTTTTT.

This clone was counted between two and nine times. V usage is TRBV5-1 and J usage is TRBJ2-3; possibly TRBD2 for D (7 bases). V was pared by 5 bases and J by 2 bases, with 15 bases between. The CDR3 sequence is 15 residues long. Looked up from germline, CDR1 is SGHRS and CDR2 is YFSETQ. Here the CDR3 DNA reads TGCGCCAGCAGAGGGACAAGCGGGGTCACAGATACGCAGTATTTT. This sequence encodes CASRGTSGVTDTQYF.

In this sample, this clone turned up once. The CDR3 sequence is CASSLGAAGDSYEQYF. CDR3 nucleotide sequence: TGTGCCAGCAGCTTAGGTGCGGCAGGGGACTCCTACGAGCAGTACTTC. The chain carries TRBV13 and TRBJ2-7, with a possible D match to TRBD1 (6 bases). Germline assignment: CDR1 PRHDT and CDR2 FYEKMQ (reference sequence). The CDR3 is 16 amino acids. V was cut by 0 bases and J by 0 bases, with 12 bases left in between.

This chain links TRBV2 with TRBJ1-4; D may be TRBD1 (5 bases). CDR1 and CDR2 from the germline V gene are SNHLY and FYNNEI. CDR3 length: 14 residues. V lost 7 bases, J lost 8 bases, and 17 bases lay in between. The CDR3 DNA reads as TGTGCCAGCAACCGGGACTCGTGGAGCGAAAAACTGTTTTTT. Protein: CASNRDSWSEKLFF.

In its sample, this clone was seen a few times. The chain has TRBV15 and TRBJ1-6; D gene uncertain. V shed 3 bases and J shed 7 bases, with 7 bases lying between them. The CDR3 loop spans 13 amino acids. Germline CDR1 LNHNV, CDR2 YYDKDF (reference sequence). In nucleotides, the CDR3 is TGTGCCACCAGCAGGGGCGCGAATTCACCCCTCCACTTT. As protein: CATSRGANSPLHF.

This clone has just a few counts. This sequence joins TRBV5-1 and TRBJ2-1; D is ambiguous. Germline CDR1 SGHRS, CDR2 YFSETQ. Deletions cut 5 bases from V and 8 bases from J, with 17 bases between. The CDR3 runs 14 residues. The CDR3 is CASRVSHGSDEQFF. CDR3 DNA: TGCGCCAGCAGGGTGTCCCACGGCAGCGATGAGCAGTTCTTC. The whole variable domain, filled in from reference TRBV5-1 and TRBJ2-1, reads KAGVTQTPRYLIKTRGQQVTLSCSPISGHRSVSWYQQTPGQGLQFLFEYFSETQRNKGNFPGRFSGRQFSNSRSEMNVSTLELGDSALYLCASRVSHGSDEQFFGPGTRLTVL.

This clone came up a few times. The chain combines TRBV7-2 with TRBJ2-1; 10 nucleotides match TRBD2. V shed 4 bases and J 6 bases; nucleotides not matched to a gene: 6. This CDR3 is 15 amino acids long. Germline V lookup: CDR1 SGHTA, CDR2 FQGNSA. The CDR3 here is CASSSGLAGVNEQFF. The CDR3 DNA reads as TGTGCCAGCAGCTCGGGGCTAGCGGGAGTCAATGAGCAGTTCTTC.

The gene calls are TRBV30 and TRBJ1-4; D gene ambiguous. This CDR3 spans 17 amino acids. The V end was cut by 0 bases, the J end by 2 bases, with 16 bases between. Germline V gene lookup returns CDR1 GTSNPN and CDR2 SVGIG (reference sequence). The CDR3 region is CAWSVPPRGGTNEKLFF. CDR3 in DNA: TGTGCCTGGAGTGTACCGCCCCGGGGTGGTACTAATGAAAAACTGTTTTTT.

The V gene is TRBV7-6, the J gene TRBJ2-7, with TRBD1 identical over 10 bases. V lost 1 base, J lost 1 base, and 10 bases stayed unmatched. There are 18 residues in the CDR3. Germline V CDR1 and CDR2: SGHVS, FNYEAQ. CDR3 nucleotide sequence: TGTGCCAGCAGCTTAGGTAGGGCGGGGACAGGGGTTTCCTACGAGCAGTACTTC. It specifies CASSLGRAGTGVSYEQYF.

In the case of this clone: An end of the junction does not agree with germline; a read error may underlie this. The chain uses TRBV2 and TRBJ2-6, with D possibly matching TRBD1 (5 bases). CDR3 length: 15 residues. CDR1 SNHLY and CDR2 FYNNEI come from the germline V gene. The CDR3 DNA reads TGTGCCAGCAGTGAGTGGAGCTCTGGGGCCAACGGCCTGACTTTC. This codes for CASSEWSSGANGLTF.